Below are 20 T cell receptor beta chains sequenced from a single sample in a study of shared clonotypes between healthy human individuals. Some clones are missing from TCRdb's copy, which holds only in-frame ones; the method was immunoSEQ multiplex PCR. Of about 600,000 clones listed, around three quarters are singletons. Sequenced input: PBMCs. The origin of the receptors is a woman between 35 and 50 years old in good health. Some clones in this sample may be carry-over from other donors' samples.

The V and J genes are TRBV2 and TRBJ2-5; 8 nucleotides line up with TRBD2. Germline CDR1 reads SNHLY; CDR2 reads FYNNEI. V lost 6 bases to trimming and J lost 2 bases; unmatched junction nucleotides: 11. The CDR3 spans 16 residues. CDR3 in DNA: TGTGCCAGCAGCGGAGGGCGGGGGGAGACTCAAGAGACCCAGTACTTC. Translating it yields CASSGGRGETQETQYF.

This clone came up once. The CDR3 region is CASSITLAGVWNEQFF. CDR3 nucleotide sequence: TGTGCCAGTAGTATAACACTAGCGGGAGTGTGGAATGAGCAGTTCTTC. V gene TRBV19 combines with J gene TRBJ2-1; 11 bases map to TRBD2. CDR1 is LNHDA and CDR2 is SQIVND in the germline V gene (reference sequence). The CDR3 contains 16 residues. Germline trimming cut 2 bases from V and 7 bases from J; bases unmatched to any gene: 7. Combining the CDR3 with reference TRBV19 and TRBJ2-1 gives the whole variable domain DGGITQSPKYLFRKEGQNVTLSCEQNLNHDAMYWYRQDPGQGLRLIYYSQIVNDFQKGDIAEGYSVSREKKESFPLTVTSAQKNPTAFYLCASSITLAGVWNEQFFGPGTRLTVL.

The chain has TRBV2 and TRBJ2-7; 11 bases are a match to TRBD1. With 6 bases clipped from V and 2 bases from J, the junction kept 6 bases outside the gene matches. CDR1 and CDR2 from the germline V gene are SNHLY and FYNNEI. This CDR3 has 15 amino acids. The CDR3 region has the DNA TGTGCCAGCAGCGGGCGGACAGGGGGCACCTACGAGCAGTACTTC. This gives the protein CASSGRTGGTYEQYF.

The V call is TRBV5-1, the J call TRBJ2-2, with D perhaps TRBD2 (6 bases). Trimming took 4 bases from V and 6 from J, leaving 22 bases between them. Germline values: CDR1 SGHRS, CDR2 YFSETQ. CDR3 length: 17 residues. CDR3 nucleotide sequence: TGCGCCAGCAGCCCGGGGGTAGCGGAGATTGTCTCCGGGGAGCTGTTTTTT. Translated: CASSPGVAEIVSGELFF.

The chain employs TRBV5-1 and TRBJ2-7, with D perhaps matching TRBD1 (6 bases). This CDR3 is 16 amino acids long. Trimming pared 4 bases from V and 2 bases from J, leaving 19 bases between. Germline loops: CDR1 SGHRS, CDR2 YFSETQ. Here the CDR3 reads CASSVGTFGIPYEQYF. The CDR3 DNA follows: TGCGCCAGCAGCGTCGGGACATTCGGAATCCCCTACGAGCAGTACTTC.

The V gene is TRBV6-1, the J gene TRBJ2-7, with D perhaps TRBD2 (6 bases). CDR1 and CDR2 from the germline V gene are MNHNS and SASEGT. This CDR3 has 14 amino acids. Trimming removed 4 bases at V and 0 bases at J, with 10 bases between. This CDR3 reads CASSGDFGSYEQYF. DNA for the CDR3: TGTGCCAGCAGTGGGGACTTCGGCTCCTACGAGCAGTACTTC.

About this clone itself: A far larger clone is one base from this, pointing to a likely read error. Because the CDR3 is missing its conserved closing phenylalanine or tryptophan, this is likely a read error. The rearrangement uses TRBV7-9 and TRBJ1-5, with no clear D. CDR1 and CDR2 (germline): SEHNR, FQNEAQ (reference sequence). This CDR3 is 13 amino acids long. V lost 4 bases and J lost 1, with 5 bases in between. The CDR3 sequence is CASSSGSNQPQHC. The CDR3 DNA reads TGTGCCAGCAGCTCAGGCAGCAATCAGCCCCAGCATTGT.

This CDR3 reads CASSTLLADQETQYF. DNA of the CDR3: TGTGCCAGTAGTACCCTACTAGCGGACCAAGAGACCCAGTACTTC. The chain employs TRBV19 and TRBJ2-5, with 8 bases fitting TRBD2. The germline V gene has CDR1 LNHDA and CDR2 SQIVND (reference sequence). CDR3 length: 15 amino acids. V lost 4 bases and J lost 0; bases outside the gene matches: 4.

The V gene is TRBV11-3, the J gene TRBJ2-1; D could derive from TRBD1 or TRBD2 (5 bases each). This CDR3 is built from 14 residues. Germline CDR1 and CDR2: SGHNT and YENEEA. The V and J ends lost 2 bases and 8 bases respectively, with 13 bases between them. The CDR3, as DNA: TGTGCCAGCAGCTTACGTAGCAGGGACGATGAGCAGTTCTTC. Translating gives CASSLRSRDDEQFF.

The rearrangement links TRBV28 to TRBJ2-1; 9 nucleotides agree with TRBD2. The ends lost 10 bases at V and 5 bases at J; junction bases unmatched: 6. Germline assignment: CDR1 MDHEN and CDR2 SYDVKM. This CDR3 has 13 residues. The CDR3 DNA follows: TGTGCCACTCAGGCGGGAGGGGACAATGAGCAGTTCTTC. It is translated as CATQAGGDNEQFF.

This clone was recorded once. The chain couples TRBV9 to TRBJ2-7; weak D call: TRBD2 (6 bases). The CDR3 consists of 14 residues. Deletions cut 3 bases from V and 2 bases from J, with 12 bases between. Germline-derived CDR1 and CDR2 are SGDLS and YYNGEE. The CDR3 nucleotides read TGTGCCAGCAGCGCCACAGCGGGCCCCTACGAGCAGTACTTC. It encodes CASSATAGPYEQYF.

In DNA form, the CDR3 reads TGTGCCAGCAGCCAAGTGGGGGGGCAGAACTATGGCTACACCTTC. Encoded protein: CASSQVGGQNYGYTF. The chain joins TRBV4-2 to TRBJ1-2; D is possibly TRBD1 (6 bases). The CDR3 has 15 residues. Trimming shortened V by 1 base and J by 2 bases, and 11 bases separated the two germline ends. Germline V gene data show CDR1 as LGHNA and CDR2 as YNFKEQ.

This clone is a singleton in its sample. A much larger clone sits a single nucleotide away, making a read error possible. This rearrangement joins TRBV5-1 to TRBJ2-7, with D perhaps TRBD1 (6 bases). The CDR3 has 15 amino acids. Germline lookup yields CDR1 SGHRS and CDR2 YFSETQ. The CDR3 is CASSLGDNDSYGQYF. The CDR3 DNA sequence: TGCGCCAGCAGCTTGGGGGACAACGACTCCTACGGGCAGTACTTC.

The rearrangement uses TRBV7-8 and TRBJ2-3, with D perhaps TRBD1 (5 bases). This CDR3 comprises 14 residues. The V gene lost 5 bases and the J gene lost 0 bases, with 9 bases spanning the gap. CDR1 is SGHVS and CDR2 is FQNEAQ in the germline V gene. The CDR3 region has the DNA TGTGCCAGCAGCGCTAGACAGAGCACAGATACGCAGTATTTT. It translates to CASSARQSTDTQYF.

V gene TRBV29-1 combines with J gene TRBJ2-7; 11 bases match TRBD1. The CDR3 is 13 amino acids. Unmatched junction bases numbered 5, after V lost 3 bases and J lost 7 bases. Germline CDR1 is SQVTM and CDR2 is ANQGSEA. This CDR3 reads CSVDGQGAREQYF. The CDR3 nucleotides are TGCAGCGTTGACGGACAGGGGGCGCGAGAGCAGTACTTC.

For this clone: This same CDR3 is encoded by further DNA sequences in the sample. The rearrangement joins TRBV9 to TRBJ2-3; 8 bases are shared with TRBD2. The CDR3 is 16 residues long. In germline, CDR1 is SGDLS, CDR2 YYNGEE. Trimming at V came to 0 bases and at J to 4 bases, leaving 7 bases not matched to a gene. The CDR3 nucleotides read TGTGCCAGCAGCGTAGACAGCGGGAGTGTCGCAGATACGCAGTATTTT. Its protein product is CASSVDSGSVADTQYF.

The chain has TRBV28 and TRBJ1-5, with D tentatively TRBD1 (6 bases). The CDR3 has 15 amino acids. V was cut by 6 bases and J by 1 base, with 13 bases left in between. Germline V CDR1 and CDR2: MDHEN, SYDVKM. The CDR3 sequence: CASRDVRGSNQPQHF. The CDR3, as DNA: TGTGCCAGCAGGGACGTCAGGGGAAGCAATCAGCCCCAGCATTTT.

This clone has only one observation. CDR3 coding DNA: TGTGCCAGTAGCACAGACATAGGGGGTGTCAATCAGCCCCAGCATTTT. Translating it yields CASSTDIGGVNQPQHF. J is TRBJ1-5 and V is TRBV19, with a tentative D call TRBD1 (6 bases). Germline assignment: CDR1 LNHDA and CDR2 SQIVND (reference sequence). This CDR3 has 16 residues. The germline V and J ends were trimmed by 6 bases and 3 bases, with 18 bases remaining between them.

The chain combines TRBV28 with TRBJ2-3; no firm D call. CDR1 and CDR2 (germline): MDHEN, SYDVKM. This CDR3 region has 16 residues. Trimming left V 4 bases short and J 2 bases short, with 16 bases between. The CDR3 spells CASSSNGSPFTDTQYF. The CDR3 region has the DNA TGTGCCAGCAGTTCCAATGGTAGCCCCTTCACAGATACGCAGTATTTT.

This clone came up many times. This sequence joins TRBV14 and TRBJ2-1; 8 positions match TRBD2. Trimming removed 2 bases from V and 4 bases from J; junction bases left unmatched: 22. Germline V lookup: CDR1 SGHDN, CDR2 FVKESK. The CDR3 is 21 amino acids. The CDR3, as DNA: TGTGCCAGCAGCCAATTCAGGCTAGCGGGCCCGACTTCCCAATTATACAATGAGCAGTTCTTC. Its translation: CASSQFRLAGPTSQLYNEQFF.